Each of the 3 T cell receptor beta chains below was sequenced from the same sample in a study of T cells in Graves' hyperthyroidism and ophthalmopathy. TCR beta CDR3 sequences were amplified from RNA transcripts. HTBI primers drove first-round RT-PCR of the TCR CDR3. TCRdb recomputed calls from the multiplex PCR reads with MiXCR, one row per CDR3 protein. This sample has about 400,000 distinct CDR3 sequences, with 13% to 15% found just once. The sequenced sample was blood. Every receptor here comes from a woman younger than 45 with Graves' ophthalmopathy.

This clonotype was detected ten times or more. The chain joins TRBV20-1 to TRBJ2-7, with 7 bases fitting TRBD1. The ends lost 6 bases at V and 7 bases at J; junction bases unmatched: 15. The CDR3 sequence is 14 residues long. CDR1 and CDR2 from the germline V gene are DFQATT and SNEGSKA (reference sequence). CDR3 protein: CSAAMGTAYGEQYF. CDR3 sequence (DNA): TGCAGTGCCGCGATGGGGACAGCTTACGGGGAGCAGTACTTC.

In this sample, this clonotype turned up many times. This rearrangement joins TRBV28 to TRBJ1-5, with 7 bases identical to TRBD1. This CDR3 region has 15 residues. Losses at the gene ends were 8 bases for V and 4 bases for J; bases not matched to a gene: 11. The germline V gene encodes CDR1 MDHEN and CDR2 SYDVKM. The CDR3 DNA reads TGTGCCAGCTATACAGGGGCGTGGGGAAATCAGCCCCAGCATTTT. This encodes CASYTGAWGNQPQHF.

At least ten counts were recorded for this clonotype. The rearrangement uses TRBV18 and TRBJ2-7; D is ambiguous. The CDR3 runs to 14 residues. Germline-derived CDR1 and CDR2 are KGHSH and LQKENI. Trimming left V 0 bases short and J 6 bases short, with 12 bases between. CDR3 protein: CASSPPRMPGEQYF. The CDR3 DNA is TGTGCCAGCTCACCACCGAGGATGCCGGGCGAGCAGTACTTC.